This TCR beta chain was identified during a study of cytomegalovirus exposure and HLA in healthy donors. Study results and limitations: TCR beta sequences reportedly predicted the HLA-A and HLA-B alleles of most subjects accurately.

The CDR3 covers 16 residues. Comments on this clone: Its antigen is not identified.

The PCR contained 60 Vbeta and 13 Jbeta primers. Assay used: immunoSEQ multiplex PCR; TCRdb lists only in-frame clones, some missing. The data show 150,000 to 200,000 clones, approximately 85% seen once. This chain joins TRBV21-1 and TRBJ1-4; TRBD1 is the table's D call and was not checked against the DNA. TRBV21-1 is marked as a pseudogene. The clonotype originates from a man between 18 and 29 years old in good health and CMV-seropositive. The sample comprised PBMCs. The DNA for the CDR3 is TGTGCCAGCAGCCCACCTCGACAGAGATCCTTTGAAAAACTGTTTTTT. This gives the protein CASSPPRQRSFEKLFF.